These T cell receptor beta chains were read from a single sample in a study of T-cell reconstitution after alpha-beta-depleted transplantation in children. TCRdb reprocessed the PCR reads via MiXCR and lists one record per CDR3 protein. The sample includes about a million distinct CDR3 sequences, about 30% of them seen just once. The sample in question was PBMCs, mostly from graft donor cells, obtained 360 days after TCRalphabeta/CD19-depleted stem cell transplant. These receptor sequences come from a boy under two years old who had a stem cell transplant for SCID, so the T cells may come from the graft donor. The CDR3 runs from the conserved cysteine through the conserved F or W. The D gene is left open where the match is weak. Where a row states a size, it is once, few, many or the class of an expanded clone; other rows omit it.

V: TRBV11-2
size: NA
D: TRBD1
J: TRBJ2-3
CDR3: CASSHQDRVMTDTQYF
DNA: TGTGCCAGCAGCCATCAGGACAGGGTGATGACAGATACGCAGTATTTT

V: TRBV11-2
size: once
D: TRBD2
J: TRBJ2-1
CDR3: CASSLVAGGFNEQFF
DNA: TGTGCCAGCAGCTTAGTAGCGGGGGGGTTCAATGAGCAGTTCTTC

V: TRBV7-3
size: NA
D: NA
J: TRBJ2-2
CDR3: CASSRAGPSNTGELFF
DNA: TGTGCCAGCAGTCGAGCCGGGCCTTCGAACACCGGGGAGCTGTTTTTT

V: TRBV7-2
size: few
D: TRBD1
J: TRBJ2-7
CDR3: CASSLVGTGFYEQYF
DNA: TGTGCCAGCAGCTTAGTCGGGACAGGGTTCTACGAGCAGTACTTC

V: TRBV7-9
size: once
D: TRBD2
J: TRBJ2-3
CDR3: CASSLPTSGGFRDTQYF
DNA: TGTGCCAGCAGCTTGCCGACTAGCGGGGGGTTCAGAGATACGCAGTATTTT

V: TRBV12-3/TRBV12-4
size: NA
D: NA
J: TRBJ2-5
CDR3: CASSLYVGTQYF
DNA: TGTGCCAGCAGTTTATATGTGGGAACCCAGTACTTC

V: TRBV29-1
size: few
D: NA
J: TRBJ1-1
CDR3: CSVGIWGGNTEAFF
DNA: TGCAGCGTTGGAATCTGGGGCGGGAACACTGAAGCTTTCTTT

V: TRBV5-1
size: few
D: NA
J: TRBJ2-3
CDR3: CASSFSRGHGDTQYF
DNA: TGCGCCAGCAGCTTTAGTCGAGGTCATGGCGATACGCAGTATTTT

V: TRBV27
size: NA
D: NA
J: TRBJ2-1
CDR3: CASSSIGEYEQFF
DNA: TGTGCCAGCAGTTCTATCGGGGAGTATGAGCAGTTCTTC

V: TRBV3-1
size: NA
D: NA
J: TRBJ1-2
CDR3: CASSQTTWLSGIGYTF
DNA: TGTGCCAGCAGCCAAACGACGTGGCTTTCAGGGATCGGCTACACCTTC

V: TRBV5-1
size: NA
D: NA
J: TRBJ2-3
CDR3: CASSSWDRQDTQYF
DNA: TGCGCCAGCAGCTCTTGGGACCGCCAAGATACGCAGTATTTT

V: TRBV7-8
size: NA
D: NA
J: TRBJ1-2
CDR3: CASSRGSESYGYTF
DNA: TGTGCCAGCAGCCGCGGGAGCGAAAGCTATGGCTACACCTTC

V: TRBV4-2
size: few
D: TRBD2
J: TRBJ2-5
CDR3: CASSQLSGGVETQYF
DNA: TGTGCCAGCAGCCAACTTAGCGGGGGGGTGGAGACCCAGTACTTC

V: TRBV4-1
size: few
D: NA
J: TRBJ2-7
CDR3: CASSQVGGIEQYF
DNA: TGCGCCAGCAGCCAAGTCGGGGGAATCGAGCAGTACTTC

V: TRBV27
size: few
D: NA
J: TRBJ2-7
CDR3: CASSLSPGARIYEQYF
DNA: TGTGCCAGCAGTTTATCGCCGGGAGCGCGGATCTACGAGCAGTACTTC

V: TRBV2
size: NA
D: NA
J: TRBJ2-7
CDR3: CASSEALWGEQYF
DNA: TGTGCCAGCAGTGAAGCTCTCTGGGGCGAGCAGTACTTC

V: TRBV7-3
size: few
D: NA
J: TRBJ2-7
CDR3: CASSKRQGMTYEQYF
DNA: TGTGCCAGCAGCAAGAGGCAAGGGATGACCTACGAGCAGTACTTC

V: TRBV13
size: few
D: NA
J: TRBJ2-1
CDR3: CASSLWASTQNEQFF
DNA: TGTGCCAGCAGCTTATGGGCCTCCACCCAGAATGAGCAGTTCTTC

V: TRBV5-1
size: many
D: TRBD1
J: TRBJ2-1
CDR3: CASSLTGPKNNEQFF
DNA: TGCGCCAGCAGCCTGACAGGGCCGAAAAACAATGAGCAGTTCTTC

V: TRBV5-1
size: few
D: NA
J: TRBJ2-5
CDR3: CASSLGFPGRKTQYF
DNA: TGCGCCAGCAGCTTGGGTTTTCCGGGGCGAAAGACCCAGTACTTC

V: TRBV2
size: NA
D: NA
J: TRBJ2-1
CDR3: CASSRPGNNEQFF
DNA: TGTGCCAGCAGTCGGCCGGGGAACAATGAGCAGTTCTTC

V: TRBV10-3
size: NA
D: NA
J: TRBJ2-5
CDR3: CAISESVKGSETQYF
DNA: TGTGCCATCAGTGAGTCCGTAAAGGGGAGCGAGACCCAGTACTTC

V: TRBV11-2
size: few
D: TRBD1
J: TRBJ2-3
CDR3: CASSDRTGAGTDTQYF
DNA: TGTGCCAGCAGCGACCGGACAGGGGCCGGCACAGATACGCAGTATTTT

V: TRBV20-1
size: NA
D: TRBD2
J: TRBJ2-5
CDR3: CSASALAARTGETQYF
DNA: TGCAGTGCTAGCGCACTAGCGGCGAGGACGGGGGAGACCCAGTACTTC

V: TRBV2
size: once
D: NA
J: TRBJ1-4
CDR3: CASRTGRATNEKLFF
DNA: TGTGCCAGCAGGACTGGTCGAGCAACTAATGAAAAACTGTTTTTT

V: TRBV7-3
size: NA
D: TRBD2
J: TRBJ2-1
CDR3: CASSLGLAGRLDEQFF
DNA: TGTGCCAGCAGCCTGGGACTAGCGGGGAGGCTCGATGAGCAGTTCTTC

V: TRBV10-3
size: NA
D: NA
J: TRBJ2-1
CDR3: CAISESGHNEQFF
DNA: TGTGCCATCAGTGAGTCTGGTCACAATGAGCAGTTCTTC

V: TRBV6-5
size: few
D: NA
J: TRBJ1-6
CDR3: CASSYEGRRSPLHF
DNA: TGTGCCAGCAGTTACGAGGGAAGGCGGTCACCCCTCCACTTT

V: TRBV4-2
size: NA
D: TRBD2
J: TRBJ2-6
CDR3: CASSSSGGLSSGANVLTF
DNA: TGTGCCAGCAGCTCTAGCGGGGGACTTAGCTCTGGGGCCAACGTCCTGACTTTC

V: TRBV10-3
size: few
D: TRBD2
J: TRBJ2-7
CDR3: CAISVVRRGGSYEQYF
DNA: TGTGCCATCAGTGTAGTGAGGCGGGGGGGGTCCTACGAGCAGTACTTC

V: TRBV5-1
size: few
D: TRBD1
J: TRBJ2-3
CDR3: CASSLQGARTDTQYF
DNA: TGCGCCAGCAGCCTACAGGGGGCGAGAACAGATACGCAGTATTTT

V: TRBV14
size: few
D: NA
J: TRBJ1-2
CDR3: CASSRGFYGYTF
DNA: TGTGCCAGCAGCCGGGGATTTTATGGCTACACCTTC

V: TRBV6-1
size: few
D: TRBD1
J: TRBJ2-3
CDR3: CAARDRGTDTQYF
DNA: TGTGCCGCTCGGGACAGGGGCACAGATACGCAGTATTTT

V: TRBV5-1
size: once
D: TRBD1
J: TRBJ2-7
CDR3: CASSDRDRGVYEQYF
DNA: TGCGCCAGCAGCGACCGGGACAGAGGGGTCTACGAGCAGTACTTC

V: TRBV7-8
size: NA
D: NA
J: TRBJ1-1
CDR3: CASSSGGGRGTEAFF
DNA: TGTGCCAGCAGCTCCGGAGGAGGGCGGGGGACTGAAGCTTTCTTT

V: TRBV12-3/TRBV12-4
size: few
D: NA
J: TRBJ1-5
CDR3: CASSFGVRPQHF
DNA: TGTGCCAGCAGTTTTGGGGTGCGGCCCCAGCATTTT

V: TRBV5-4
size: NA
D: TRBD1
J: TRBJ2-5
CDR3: CASSKQGWETQYF
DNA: TGTGCCAGCAGCAAACAGGGGTGGGAGACCCAGTACTTC

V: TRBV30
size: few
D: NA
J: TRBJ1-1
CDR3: CAWTGGMNTEAFF
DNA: TGTGCCTGGACGGGGGGGATGAACACTGAAGCTTTCTTT

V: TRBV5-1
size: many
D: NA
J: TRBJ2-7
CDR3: CASSLPPYEQYF
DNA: TGTGCCAGCAGCTTGCCCCCCTACGAGCAGTACTTC

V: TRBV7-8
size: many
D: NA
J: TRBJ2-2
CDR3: CASGRVNTGELFF
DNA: TGTGCCAGCGGGCGGGTGAACACCGGGGAGCTGTTTTTT

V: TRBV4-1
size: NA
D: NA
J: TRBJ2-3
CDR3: CASSQDPPVADTQYF
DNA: TGCGCCAGCAGCCAAGATCCGCCGGTCGCAGATACGCAGTATTTT

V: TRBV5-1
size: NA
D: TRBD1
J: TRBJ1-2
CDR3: CASSLQQGEGYTF
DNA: TGCGCCAGCAGCTTACAACAGGGGGAAGGCTACACCTTC

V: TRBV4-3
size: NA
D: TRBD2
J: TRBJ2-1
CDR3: CASSQRTRAGGGRNEQFF
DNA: TGCGCCAGCAGCCAGCGCACCAGGGCTGGCGGGGGTCGGAATGAGCAGTTCTTC

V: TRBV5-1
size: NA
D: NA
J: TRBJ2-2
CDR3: CASSPSGPLTGELFF
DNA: TGCGCCAGCAGCCCAAGCGGACCCCTCACCGGGGAGCTGTTTTTT

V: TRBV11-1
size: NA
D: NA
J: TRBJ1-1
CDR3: CASSLAWISGRMGTEAFF
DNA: TGTGCCAGCAGCTTAGCGTGGATTTCAGGGAGGATGGGCACTGAAGCTTTCTTT

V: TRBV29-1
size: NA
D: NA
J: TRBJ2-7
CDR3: CSVELQGRDEQYF
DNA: TGCAGCGTTGAATTACAGGGACGGGACGAGCAGTACTTC

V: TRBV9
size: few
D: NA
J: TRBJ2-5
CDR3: CASSVSGAGQETQYF
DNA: TGTGCCAGCAGCGTCTCGGGGGCCGGGCAAGAGACCCAGTACTTC

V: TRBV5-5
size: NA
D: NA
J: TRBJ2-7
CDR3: CASSWRLPSEVYEQYF
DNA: TGTGCCAGCAGCTGGAGACTCCCCTCCGAAGTTTACGAGCAGTACTTC

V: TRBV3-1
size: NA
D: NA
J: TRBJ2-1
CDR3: CASSTAYNEQFF
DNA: TGTGCCAGCAGCACTGCCTACAATGAGCAGTTCTTC

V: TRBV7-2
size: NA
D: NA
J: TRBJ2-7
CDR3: CASSLRGITYEQYF
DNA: TGTGCCAGCAGCTTACGGGGGATCACCTACGAGCAGTACTTC

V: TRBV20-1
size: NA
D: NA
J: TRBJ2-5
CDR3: CSGRGALETQYF
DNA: TGCAGTGGACGGGGGGCCCTTGAGACCCAGTACTTC

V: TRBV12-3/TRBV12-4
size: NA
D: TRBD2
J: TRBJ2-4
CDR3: CASSSKLAGTKNIQYF
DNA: TGTGCCAGCAGTTCAAAACTAGCGGGGACTAAAAACATTCAGTACTTC

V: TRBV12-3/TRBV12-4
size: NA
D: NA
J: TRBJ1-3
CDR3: CASSSPGKGNTIYF
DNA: TGTGCCAGCAGTTCCCCGGGGAAGGGGAACACCATATATTTT

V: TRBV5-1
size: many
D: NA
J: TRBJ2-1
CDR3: CASKPSPTYNEQFF
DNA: TGCGCCAGCAAACCTAGCCCCACCTACAATGAGCAGTTCTTC